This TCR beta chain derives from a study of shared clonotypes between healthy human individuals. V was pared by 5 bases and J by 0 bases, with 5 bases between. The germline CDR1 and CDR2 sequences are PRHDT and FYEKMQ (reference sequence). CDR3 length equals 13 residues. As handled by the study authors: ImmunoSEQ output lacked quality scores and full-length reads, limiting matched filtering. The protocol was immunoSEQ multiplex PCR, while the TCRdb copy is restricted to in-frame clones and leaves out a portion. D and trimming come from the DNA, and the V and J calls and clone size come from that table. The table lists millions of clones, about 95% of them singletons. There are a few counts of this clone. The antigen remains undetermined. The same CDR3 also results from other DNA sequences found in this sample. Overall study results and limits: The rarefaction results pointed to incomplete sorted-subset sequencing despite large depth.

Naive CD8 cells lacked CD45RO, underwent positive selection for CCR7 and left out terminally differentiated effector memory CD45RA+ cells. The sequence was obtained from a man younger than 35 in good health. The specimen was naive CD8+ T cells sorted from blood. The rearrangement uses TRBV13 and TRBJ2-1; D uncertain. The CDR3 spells CASSTGSYNEQFF. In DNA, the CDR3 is TGTGCCAGCAGCACGGGCTCCTACAATGAGCAGTTCTTC.